This T cell receptor (beta chain) was captured in a study of blood T cells in healthy people across ages. Study-wide results and caveats: In these data, TCR beta diversity tracked strongly with naive T cell percentage.

Isolated per sample were at least 7 million PBMCs. Sample-barcoded 5' priming and a J-beta primer mix drove a second PCR of 7 to 11 cycles. Sequencing yielded, for each sample, at least 2.5 million paired-end reads carrying CDR3. TCRdb reprocessed the 5' RACE reads via MiXCR and lists one record per CDR3 protein. The sample includes over 1,500,000 distinct CDR3 sequences, approximately 39% seen only once; the top ten take roughly 24%. About this clonotype: Its target is unknown.

Sequences were obtained from blood. This sequence originates from a human donor in good health.

This CDR3 reads CASSFQRGAQETQYF. In DNA, the CDR3 is TGTGCCAGCAGCTTCCAGCGGGGGGCTCAAGAGACCCAGTACTTC. The rearrangement joins TRBV7-2 to TRBJ2-5, with TRBD2 matching over 9 bases. The CDR3 has 15 residues. The V gene's germline CDR1 is SGHTA and CDR2 FQGNSA. The V segment lost 3 bases and the J segment 2 bases; nucleotides outside the gene matches: 4.